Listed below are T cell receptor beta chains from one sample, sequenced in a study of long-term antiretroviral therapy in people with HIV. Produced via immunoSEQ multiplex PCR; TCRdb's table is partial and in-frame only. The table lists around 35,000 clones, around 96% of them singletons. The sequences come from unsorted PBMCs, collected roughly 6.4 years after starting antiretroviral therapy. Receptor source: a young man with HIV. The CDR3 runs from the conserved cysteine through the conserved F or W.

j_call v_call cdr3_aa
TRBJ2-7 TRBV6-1 CASSRGTVYEQYF
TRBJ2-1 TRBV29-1 CSVVLGEQFF
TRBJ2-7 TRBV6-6 CAAGIGGREQYF
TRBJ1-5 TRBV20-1 CSARAAQSQHF
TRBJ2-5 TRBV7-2 CASSLDGDQETQYF
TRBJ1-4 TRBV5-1 CASSPDRGRVTNEKLFF
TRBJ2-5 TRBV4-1 CASSQGERLFQETQYF
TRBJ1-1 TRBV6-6 CASRYTEAFF
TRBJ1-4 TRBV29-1 CSAHLLSPSNEKLFF
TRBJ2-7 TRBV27 CASSLGNSFRYEQYF
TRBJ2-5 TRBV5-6 CASSLGDYIQETQYF
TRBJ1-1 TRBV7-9 CASSLGQRNTEAFF
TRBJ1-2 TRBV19 CASSTGPNGYTF
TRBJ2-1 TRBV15 CATSRYQQGNEQFF
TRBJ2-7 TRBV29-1 CSVSGRGGKQYF
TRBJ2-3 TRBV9 CASSVLGTGGTDTQYF
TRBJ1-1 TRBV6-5 CASSVWRNTEAFF
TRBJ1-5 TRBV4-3 CASSQDYPGKRDQPQHF
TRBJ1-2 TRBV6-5 CASSLTGPNYGYTF
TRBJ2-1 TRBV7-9 CASSSLGYNEQFF
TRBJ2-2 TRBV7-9 CASSPGTGDTGELFF
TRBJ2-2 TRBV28 CASSRAPDTGELFF
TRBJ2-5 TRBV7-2 CASSFGGTQYF
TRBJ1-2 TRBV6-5 CASSNLGGYTF
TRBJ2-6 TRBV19 CASSKMGTGGEWANVLTF
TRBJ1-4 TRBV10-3 CAISYGVNEKLFF
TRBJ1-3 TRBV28 CAIGRGSGNTIYF